This T cell receptor beta chain was recorded in a study of blood T cell repertoires in COVID-19. About the research overall: COVID-19 samples from acute and convalescent phases originated in the United States, Italy and Spain.

The protocol was immunoSEQ multiplex PCR, while the TCRdb copy is restricted to in-frame clones and leaves out a portion. The table shows hundreds of thousands of clones, with more than 80% occurring only once. Adults between roughly 18 and 89 years of age took part from under 30 US areas. The source is a woman aged 18-29 years who had recovered from COVID-19. Sequences were obtained from PBMCs or T cells enriched from blood (not recorded which).

The CDR3 DNA reads as TGTGCCAGCAGCGTAGGAACCTCCCCGCGGGAAAAACTGTTTTTT. This translates into CASSVGTSPREKLFF. V gene TRBV9 combines with J gene TRBJ1-4; D is unclear. Germline V lookup: CDR1 SGDLS, CDR2 YYNGEE. The CDR3 has 15 residues. V was trimmed by 0 bases and J by 8 bases, leaving 14 bases between them.